These T cell receptor beta chains were read from a single sample in a study of blood T cell repertoires in COVID-19. Some clones are missing from TCRdb's copy, which holds only in-frame ones; the method was immunoSEQ multiplex PCR. Among approximately 94,000 clones listed, 88% were seen once. Sequenced: peripheral blood. The receptors stem from an elderly woman with active COVID-19. The CDR3 runs from the conserved cysteine through the conserved F or W. D genes are given only for firm matches. Expanded clones get a size class; other rows say once, few or many, or leave the size out.

cdr3_aa cdr3_nt clone_size cdr3_length v_call d_call j_call
CASSKGDRGSYEQYF TGTGCCAGCAGCAAAGGAGACAGGGGGTCCTACGAGCAGTACTTC - 15 TRBV21-1 - TRBJ2-7
CASSFLGATNTGELFF TGTGCCAGCAGTTTCCTTGGGGCGACTAACACCGGGGAGCTGTTTTTT - 16 TRBV6-5 - TRBJ2-2
CASSPRWGGADEQYF TGTGCCAGTAGTCCCCGCTGGGGGGGTGCGGACGAGCAGTACTTC - 15 TRBV19 TRBD2 TRBJ2-7
CASAAGTASTDTQYF TGTGCCAGCGCCGCCGGGACAGCTAGCACAGATACGCAGTATTTT - 15 TRBV2 TRBD1 TRBJ2-3
CASTPRTGELFF TGTGCCAGCACCCCTCGGACCGGGGAGCTGTTTTTT - 12 TRBV6-6 - TRBJ2-2
CASSRDRGYTIYF TGTGCCAGCAGTCGGGACAGGGGATACACCATATATTTT - 13 TRBV12-3/TRBV12-4 TRBD1 TRBJ1-3
CASSSNGWLGTEAFF TGTGCCAGCAGCTCCAACGGGTGGCTCGGCACTGAAGCTTTCTTT - 15 TRBV7-3 - TRBJ1-1
CASEGQDTQYF TGTGCCAGCGAGGGACAAGATACGCAGTATTTT - 11 TRBV7-9 - TRBJ2-3
CASSGGTDYEQYF TGTGCCAGCAGTGGGGGGACGGACTACGAGCAGTACTTC - 13 TRBV6-6 - TRBJ2-7
CAISEFRGAEYGYTF TGTGCCATCAGTGAGTTTCGGGGGGCTGAATATGGCTACACCTTC few 15 TRBV10-3 - TRBJ1-2
CASSLVGGQTYGYTF TGTGCCAGCAGCTTAGTTGGCGGACAGACCTATGGCTACACCTTC - 15 TRBV7-8 - TRBJ1-2
CASTIGGGSPYEQYF TGTGCCAGCACCATTGGCGGGGGCAGTCCCTACGAGCAGTACTTC - 15 TRBV28 - TRBJ2-7
CASSPLGVNYNEQFF TGTGCCAGCAGCCCCTTAGGGGTTAACTACAATGAGCAGTTCTTC once 15 TRBV14 - TRBJ2-1
CASSVVSLAVEQFF TGTGCCAGCAGCGTAGTTTCTCTAGCGGTCGAGCAGTTCTTC - 14 TRBV9 TRBD2 TRBJ2-1
CASILAVEQFF TGTGCCAGCATTCTGGCGGTCGAGCAGTTCTTC - 11 TRBV2 - TRBJ2-1
CASSLGQGPYEQYF TGTGCCAGCAGTCTGGGACAGGGCCCCTACGAGCAGTACTTC - 14 TRBV28 TRBD1 TRBJ2-7
CASSSPAGTQYF TGTGCCAGCAGCTCCCCTGCGGGTACCCAGTACTTC - 12 TRBV13 - TRBJ2-5
CASSYKGMGGYTF TGTGCCAGCAGTTACAAGGGGATGGGCGGCTACACCTTC few 13 TRBV6-5 - TRBJ1-2
CASSRTGAADTQYF TGTGCCAGCAGCCGGACAGGGGCGGCAGATACGCAGTATTTT - 14 TRBV7-9 TRBD1 TRBJ2-3
CASSSGIIKTEAFF TGTGCCAGCAGCTCAGGGATAATTAAAACTGAAGCTTTCTTT - 14 TRBV7-8 - TRBJ1-1
CATSDNQGRTEAFF TGTGCCACCAGTGATAACCAGGGGCGCACTGAAGCTTTCTTT - 14 TRBV24-1 - TRBJ1-1
CASRRSGSTDTQYF TGTGCCAGCAGGCGGAGCGGAAGCACAGATACGCAGTATTTT - 14 TRBV11-2 - TRBJ2-3
CASSSSGPNYGYTF TGTGCCAGCAGCTCTAGCGGACCTAACTATGGCTACACCTTC - 14 TRBV7-9 - TRBJ1-2
CASSERWASGVLYEQYF TGTGCCAGCTCAGAGAGGTGGGCTAGCGGAGTTCTCTACGAGCAGTACTTC - 17 TRBV18 TRBD2 TRBJ2-7
CASSPGGEGETQYF TGTGCCAGCAGCCCCGGAGGGGAGGGAGAGACCCAGTACTTC - 14 TRBV7-3 TRBD2 TRBJ2-5
CASSQVKETQYF TGTGCCAGCTCACAGGTCAAGGAGACCCAGTACTTC - 12 TRBV12-3/TRBV12-4 - TRBJ2-5
CASSKVEGLWGEKLFF TGTGCCAGCAGCAAAGTAGAGGGACTTTGGGGTGAAAAACTGTTTTTT - 16 TRBV21-1 - TRBJ1-4